This T cell receptor beta chain was recorded in a study of blood T cells in healthy people across ages. This clonotype was recorded many times. Combining a sample-barcoded 5' primer with a J-beta primer mix, a second PCR ran for roughly 7 to 12 cycles. In TCRdb, the 5' RACE reads were re-called with MiXCR into one record per CDR3 protein. The sample carries about 640,000 distinct CDR3 sequences, 25% to 35% recorded once. This CDR3 is 12 amino acids long. Trimming shortened V by 3 bases and J by 11 bases, and 16 bases separated the two germline ends. The germline CDR1 and CDR2 sequences are SQVTM and ANQGSEA.

The receptor was isolated from a woman aged 80 or over in good health. Material: blood. The chain combines TRBV29-1 with TRBJ2-5; D call uncertain. CDR3 sequence (DNA): TGCAGCGTTGAGGGATATCCCAATGAGCAGTACTTC. Its translation: CSVEGYPNEQYF.